One T cell receptor beta chain is described in this entry. This sample was included in a study of neoadjuvant anti-PD-1 for oral cavity cancer. Across the whole study: Around day 43, patients without progression received a fourth nivolumab dose before surgery.

These oral cavity squamous cell carcinomas were HPV-negative and locally advanced. The CDR3 loop spans 15 amino acids. Germline loops: CDR1 SGHDT, CDR2 YYEEEE. V lost 3 bases to trimming and J lost 1 base, with 13 bases between them. Only in-frame clones appear in the TCRdb table, and some are missing; sequencing was by immunoSEQ multiplex PCR. The repertoire has over 11,000 clones, around two thirds of them found once; the top ten carry approximately 2%. The input for sequencing was PBMCs, taken before nivolumab (anti-PD-1) treatment. The J gene is TRBJ1-1, the V gene TRBV5-6; the D gene is possibly TRBD1 (5 bases). The TCR sequence derives from a person between 35 and 79 years old with oral cavity squamous cell carcinoma. The CDR3 DNA follows: TGTGCCAGCAGCTGGTGGGGACGGGCGAACACTGAAGCTTTCTTT. Residues: CASSWWGRANTEAFF.